The clone carrying this T cell receptor (beta chain) was detected a few times. Antigen specificity is unknown. The data were taken from a study of T-cell memory formation after mild COVID-19. Whole-study findings and limits: Those CD4+ clones that contracted were mainly in CM and EM (CD8+ ones in EMRA).

The germline CDR1 and CDR2 sequences are SGHRS and YFSETQ. There are 14 residues in the CDR3. V was pared by 4 bases and J by 8 bases, with 11 bases of the junction left unmatched. MiXCR, applied by TCRdb to the 5' RACE reads, yields one record per CDR3 protein. The table has over 350,000 distinct CDR3 sequences, 16% seen once; the top ten hold under 25%. This clonotype was sampled from a young man who had mild COVID-19 (a few samples of this study predate the infection). Cell type and time point are not known. The chain couples TRBV5-1 to TRBJ1-2, with TRBD1 matching 7 bases. The sample taken for sequencing was PBMCs or a T cell subset sorted from them (not recorded which). The CDR3 here is CASSPGGGTAGYTF. The CDR3 nucleotides are TGCGCCAGCAGCCCGGGAGGCGGGACAGCCGGCTACACCTTC.